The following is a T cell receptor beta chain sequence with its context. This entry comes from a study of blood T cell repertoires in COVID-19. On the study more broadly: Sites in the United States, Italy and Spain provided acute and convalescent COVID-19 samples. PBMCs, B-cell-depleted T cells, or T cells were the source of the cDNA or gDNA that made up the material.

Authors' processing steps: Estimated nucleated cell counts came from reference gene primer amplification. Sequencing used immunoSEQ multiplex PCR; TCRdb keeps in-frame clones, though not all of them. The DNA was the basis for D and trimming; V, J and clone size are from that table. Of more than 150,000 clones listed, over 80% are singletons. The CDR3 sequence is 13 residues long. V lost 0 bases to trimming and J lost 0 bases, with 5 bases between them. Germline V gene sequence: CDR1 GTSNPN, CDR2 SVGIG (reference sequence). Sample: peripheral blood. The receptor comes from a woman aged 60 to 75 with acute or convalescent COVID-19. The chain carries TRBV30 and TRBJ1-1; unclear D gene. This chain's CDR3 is CAWSVQMNTEAFF. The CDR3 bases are TGTGCCTGGAGTGTACAGATGAACACTGAAGCTTTCTTT.